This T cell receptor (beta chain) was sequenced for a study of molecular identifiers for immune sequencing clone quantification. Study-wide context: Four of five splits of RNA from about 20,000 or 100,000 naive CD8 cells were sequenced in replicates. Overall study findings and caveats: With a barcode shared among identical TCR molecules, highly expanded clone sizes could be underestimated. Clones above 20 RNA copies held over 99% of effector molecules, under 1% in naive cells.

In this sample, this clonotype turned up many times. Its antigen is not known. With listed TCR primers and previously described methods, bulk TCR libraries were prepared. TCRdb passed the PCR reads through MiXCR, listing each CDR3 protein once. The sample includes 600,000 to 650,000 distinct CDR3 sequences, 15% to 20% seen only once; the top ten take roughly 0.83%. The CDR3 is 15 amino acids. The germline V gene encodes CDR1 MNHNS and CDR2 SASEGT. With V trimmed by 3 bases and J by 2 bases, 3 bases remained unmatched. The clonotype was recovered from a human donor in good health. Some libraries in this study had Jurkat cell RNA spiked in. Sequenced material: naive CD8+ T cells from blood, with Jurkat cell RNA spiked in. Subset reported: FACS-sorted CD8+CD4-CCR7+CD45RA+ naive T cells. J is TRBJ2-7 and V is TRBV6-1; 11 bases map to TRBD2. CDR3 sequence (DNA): TGTGCCAGCAGTGAGGGACTAGCGGTCCCCTACGAGCAGTACTTC. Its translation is CASSEGLAVPYEQYF.